One and the same sample provided the 3 T cell receptor beta chains below, sequenced in a study of cytomegalovirus exposure and HLA in healthy donors. The PCR employed 60 Vbeta primers together with 13 Jbeta primers. Generated by immunoSEQ multiplex PCR, the TCRdb table keeps only in-frame clones and is missing some. Among around 200,000 clones, 77% were seen once, and the ten largest hold 2.5% to 3.5%. Sequencing used PBMCs. These receptors all come from a woman aged 60-70 years in good health and CMV-seropositive.

As DNA, the CDR3 is TGTGCCAGCAGTTGGATTCCGGGACTAGCGGGGGATAGCTCCTACGAGCAGTACTTC. This sequence encodes CASSWIPGLAGDSSYEQYF. This chain links TRBV2 with TRBJ2-7, with 14 bases matching TRBD2. The germline CDR1 and CDR2 sequences are SNHLY and FYNNEI. The V gene end was trimmed by 5 bases and the J gene end by 0 bases; junction bases not matched to a gene: 12. This CDR3 contains 19 residues.

CDR3 in DNA: TGTGCCAGCAGTCGGCAGGGAGGGGACACTGAAGCTTTCTTT. As protein: CASSRQGGDTEAFF. The V and J genes are TRBV27 and TRBJ1-1; tentative D call: TRBD1 (5 bases). The CDR3 loop spans 14 amino acids. The ends were cut back, 5 bases at V and 3 bases at J, with 13 bases in the middle. Germline-derived CDR1 and CDR2 are MNHEY and SMNVEV (reference sequence).

The chain links TRBV5-1 to TRBJ1-1; tentative D call: TRBD1 (6 bases). Trimming took 6 bases from V and 1 from J, leaving 16 bases between them. Germline V CDR1 and CDR2: SGHRS, YFSETQ. This CDR3 is 15 amino acids long. CDR3 nucleotides: TGCGCCAGCACGGAACAGGGAAAAGGGAACACTGAAGCTTTCTTT. It encodes CASTEQGKGNTEAFF. Full variable domain (missing parts from reference TRBV5-1 and TRBJ1-1): KAGVTQTPRYLIKTRGQQVTLSCSPISGHRSVSWYQQTPGQGLQFLFEYFSETQRNKGNFPGRFSGRQFSNSRSEMNVSTLELGDSALYLCASTEQGKGNTEAFFGQGTRLTVV.